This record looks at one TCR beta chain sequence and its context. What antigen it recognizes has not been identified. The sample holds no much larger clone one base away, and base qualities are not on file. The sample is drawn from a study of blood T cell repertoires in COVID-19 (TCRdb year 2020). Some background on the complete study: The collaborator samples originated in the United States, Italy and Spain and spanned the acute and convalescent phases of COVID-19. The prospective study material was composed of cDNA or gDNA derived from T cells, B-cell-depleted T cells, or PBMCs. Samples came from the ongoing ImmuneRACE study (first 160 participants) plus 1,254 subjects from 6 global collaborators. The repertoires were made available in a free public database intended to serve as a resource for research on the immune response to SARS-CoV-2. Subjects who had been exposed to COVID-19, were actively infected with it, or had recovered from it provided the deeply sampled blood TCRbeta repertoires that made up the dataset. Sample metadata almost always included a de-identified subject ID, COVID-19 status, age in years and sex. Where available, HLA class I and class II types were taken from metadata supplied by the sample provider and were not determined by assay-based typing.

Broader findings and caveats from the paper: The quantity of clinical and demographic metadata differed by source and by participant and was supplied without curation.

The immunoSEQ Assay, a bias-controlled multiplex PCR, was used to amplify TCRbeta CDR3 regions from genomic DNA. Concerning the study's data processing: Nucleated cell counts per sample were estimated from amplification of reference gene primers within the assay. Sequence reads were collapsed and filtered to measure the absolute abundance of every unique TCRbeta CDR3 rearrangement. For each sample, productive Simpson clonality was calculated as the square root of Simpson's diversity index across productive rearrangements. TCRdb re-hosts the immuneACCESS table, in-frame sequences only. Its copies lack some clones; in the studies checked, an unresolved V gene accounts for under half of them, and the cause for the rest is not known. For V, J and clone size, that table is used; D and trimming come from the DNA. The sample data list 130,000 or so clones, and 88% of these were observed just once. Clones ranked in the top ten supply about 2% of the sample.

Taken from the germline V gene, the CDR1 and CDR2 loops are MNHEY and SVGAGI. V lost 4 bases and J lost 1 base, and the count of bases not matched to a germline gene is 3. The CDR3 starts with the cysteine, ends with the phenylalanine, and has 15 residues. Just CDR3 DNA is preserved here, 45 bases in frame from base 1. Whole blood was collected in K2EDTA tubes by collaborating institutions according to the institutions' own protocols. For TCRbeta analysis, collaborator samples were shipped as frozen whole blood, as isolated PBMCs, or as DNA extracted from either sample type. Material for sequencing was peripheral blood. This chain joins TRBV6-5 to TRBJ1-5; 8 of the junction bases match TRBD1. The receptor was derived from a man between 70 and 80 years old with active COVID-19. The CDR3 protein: CASSLDRESNQPQHF. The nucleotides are TGTGCCAGCAGTTTGGACAGGGAAAGCAATCAGCCCCAGCATTTT.